This section outlines one T cell receptor (beta chain) sequence together with its context. The antigen is unknown. Collection occurred without any documented infections or immune events in donors. This CDR3 comprises 16 residues. The V gene end was trimmed by 0 bases and the J gene end by 5 bases; junction bases not matched to a gene: 3. CDR1 is SGHDN, CDR2 FVKESK, per germline. The source of the sample is a study of identifying expanded T cells in peripheral blood. General observations from the study: Differentially abundant clones: roughly 1.2 between replicates, 15 to 17 at roughly 2 weeks, 19 to 20 at four. Across healthy donors, higher total template counts meant significantly greater roughly two-week count variance.

The repertoire was sequenced with immunoSEQ multiplex PCR; TCRdb's copy has only in-frame clones and lacks some. The sample gives over 90,000 clones, 70% to 90% of which show up once; about 6% is in the top ten. This TCR was sampled from a person between 18 and 75 years old in good health. The sequenced sample was blood. The chain links TRBV14 to TRBJ2-6, with 8 nucleotides matching TRBD1. The CDR3 loop is CASSQEGQVRANVLTF. The CDR3 DNA follows: TGTGCCAGCAGCCAAGAGGGACAGGTCCGGGCCAACGTCCTGACTTTC.